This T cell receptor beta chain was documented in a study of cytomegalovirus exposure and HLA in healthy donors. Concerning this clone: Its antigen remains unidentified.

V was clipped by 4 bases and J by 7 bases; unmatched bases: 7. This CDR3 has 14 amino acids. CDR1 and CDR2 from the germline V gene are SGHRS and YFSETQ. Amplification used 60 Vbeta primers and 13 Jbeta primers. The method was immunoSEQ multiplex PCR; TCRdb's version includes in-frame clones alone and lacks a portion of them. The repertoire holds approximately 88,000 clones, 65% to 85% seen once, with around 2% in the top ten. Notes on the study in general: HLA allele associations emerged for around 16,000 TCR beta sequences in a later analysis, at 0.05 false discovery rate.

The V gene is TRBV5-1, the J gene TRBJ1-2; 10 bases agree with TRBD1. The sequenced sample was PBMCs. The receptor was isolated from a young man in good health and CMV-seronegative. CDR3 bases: TGCGCCAGCAGCCCCGGGACAGGGGTCGTTGGCTACACCTTC. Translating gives CASSPGTGVVGYTF.